What follows is one T cell receptor beta chain and its context. The ends were cut back, 3 bases at V and 2 bases at J, with 8 bases in the middle. CDR3 length equals 13 residues. This sample was taken from a study of human T cells and chemical hapten exposure. The study's library attached unique molecular identifiers to single cDNA molecules. One entry per CDR3 protein, called by TCRdb with MiXCR from the RACE reads. Of 75,000 to 80,000 distinct CDR3 sequences in the sample, 8.6% were seen once. The sample's time point: healthy volunteer bleed at 6 weeks. Sequencing started from total RNA isolated from unfractionated whole blood.

This clonotype was obtained from a female donor in good health. Some clones in this sample may be carry-over from other donors' samples. The chain has TRBV12-3 or TRBV12-4 and TRBJ2-7; D is unresolved. Sequencing used whole blood. This chain's CDR3 is CASSFSPTYEQYF. CDR3 nucleotide sequence: TGTGCCAGCAGTTTCTCCCCGACCTACGAGCAGTACTTC.